This T cell receptor (beta chain) was obtained from a study of blood T cell repertoires in COVID-19. Study-level information: Samples of COVID-19 (acute and convalescent) were obtained from the United States, Italy and Spain. Nucleic acid was either cDNA or gDNA, and it came from T cells, B-cell-depleted T cells, or PBMCs.

Original data processing: Reference gene primer amplification gave nucleated cell count estimates. Sequenced by immunoSEQ multiplex PCR; TCRdb stores in-frame clones only, minus some. D and trimming come from the DNA, and the V and J calls and clone size come from that table. The data show some 250,000 clones, approximately 83% seen once. This clone was seen more than once but under ten times. Trimming left V 1 base short and J 0 bases short, with 15 bases between. CDR3 size: 17 residues. The germline gives CDR1 MGHRA, CDR2 YSYEKL. Sequenced input: peripheral blood. This TCR came from a young woman who had recovered from COVID-19. The chain links TRBV4-1 to TRBJ1-2; weak D call: TRBD1 (6 bases). DNA of the CDR3: TGCGCCAGCAGCCAAGTATTCGGGACAAAATCTAACTATGGCTACACCTTC. It specifies CASSQVFGTKSNYGYTF.